This T cell receptor beta chain was captured in a study of OX40 agonist ivuxolimab in advanced cancers. For the study at large: Cancers in dose escalation were hepatocellular, melanoma, renal cell and head and neck. General study points: Among T cells, CD8+ cells averaged more expanded clones than CD4+ cells. Clonal expansion by week 6 occurred in CD4+ and CD8+ blood T cells (at 0.1 to 3.0 mg/kg).

Individuals having autoimmune disease history or systemic immunosuppression were not enrolled. Sequencing was performed with immunoSEQ multiplex PCR; in TCRdb, only in-frame clones are kept and a portion is missing. The table has 110,000 or so clones, around 93% seen once. Turning to this clone: The antigen is not known.

The CDR3 consists of 15 residues. V was clipped by 3 bases and J by 3 bases, with 14 bases between them. Per the germline V gene, CDR1 is KGHSH and CDR2 is LQKENI. The chain joins TRBV18 to TRBJ1-2, with D uncertain. The material sequenced was CD4+ or CD8+ T cells sorted from blood, taken in a trial of the OX40 agonist ivuxolimab. The source of this sequence is an adult with an advanced solid tumor such as melanoma, head and neck, liver or kidney cancer. Here the CDR3 reads CASSPTFRGDYGYTF. The CDR3 nucleotides are TGTGCCAGCTCACCTACGTTCCGGGGAGACTATGGCTACACCTTC.